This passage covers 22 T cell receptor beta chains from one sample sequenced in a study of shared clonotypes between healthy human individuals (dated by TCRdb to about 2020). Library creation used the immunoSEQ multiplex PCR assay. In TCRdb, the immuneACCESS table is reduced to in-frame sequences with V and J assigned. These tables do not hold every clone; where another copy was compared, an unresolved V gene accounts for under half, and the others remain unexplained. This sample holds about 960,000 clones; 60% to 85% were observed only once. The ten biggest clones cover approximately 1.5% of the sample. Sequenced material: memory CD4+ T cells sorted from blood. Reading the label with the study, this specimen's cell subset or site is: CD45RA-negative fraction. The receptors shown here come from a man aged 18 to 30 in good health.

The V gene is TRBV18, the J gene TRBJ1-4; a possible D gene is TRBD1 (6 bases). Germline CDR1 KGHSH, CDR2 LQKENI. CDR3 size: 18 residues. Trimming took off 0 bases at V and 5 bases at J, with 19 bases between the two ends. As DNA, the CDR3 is TGTGCCAGCTCACCACCAGGCAGGGGAGTCCCTGTAAATGAAAAACTGTTTTTT. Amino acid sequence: CASSPPGRGVPVNEKLFF.

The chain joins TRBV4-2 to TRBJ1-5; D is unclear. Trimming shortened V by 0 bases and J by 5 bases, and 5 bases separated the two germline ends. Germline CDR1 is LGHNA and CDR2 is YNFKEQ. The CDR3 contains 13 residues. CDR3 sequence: CASSQDRHQPQHF. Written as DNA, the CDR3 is TGTGCCAGCAGCCAAGATCGACATCAGCCCCAGCATTTT.

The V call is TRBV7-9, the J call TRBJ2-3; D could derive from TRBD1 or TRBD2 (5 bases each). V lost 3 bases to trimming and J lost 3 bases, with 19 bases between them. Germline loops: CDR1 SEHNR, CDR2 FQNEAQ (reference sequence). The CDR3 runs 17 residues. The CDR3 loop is CASSLMGTGRATDTQYF. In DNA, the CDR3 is TGTGCCAGCAGCTTGATGGGCACGGGACGGGCGACAGATACGCAGTATTTT.

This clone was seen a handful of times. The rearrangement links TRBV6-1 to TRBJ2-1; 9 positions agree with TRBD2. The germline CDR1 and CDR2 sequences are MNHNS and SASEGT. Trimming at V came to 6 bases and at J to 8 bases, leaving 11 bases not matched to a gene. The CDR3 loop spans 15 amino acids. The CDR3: CASSPHPSGDYEQFF. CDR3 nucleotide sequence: TGTGCCAGCAGCCCGCATCCTAGCGGGGACTATGAGCAGTTCTTC.

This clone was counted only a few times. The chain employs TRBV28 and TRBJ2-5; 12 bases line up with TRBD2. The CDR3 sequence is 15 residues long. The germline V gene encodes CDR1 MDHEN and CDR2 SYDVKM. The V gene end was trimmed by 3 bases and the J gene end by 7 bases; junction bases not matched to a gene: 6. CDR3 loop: CASSLPLGLAGTQYF. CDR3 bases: TGTGCCAGCAGTTTGCCCCTGGGACTAGCGGGGACCCAGTACTTC.

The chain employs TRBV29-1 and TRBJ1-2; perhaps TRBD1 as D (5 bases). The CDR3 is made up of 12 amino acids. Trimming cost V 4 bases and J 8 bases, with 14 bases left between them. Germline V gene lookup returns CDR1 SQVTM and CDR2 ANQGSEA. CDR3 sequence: CSVVWGNNGYTF. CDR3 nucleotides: TGCAGCGTTGTATGGGGGAATAACGGCTACACCTTC. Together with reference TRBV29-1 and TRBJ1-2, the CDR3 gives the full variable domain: SAVISQKPSRDICQRGTSLTIQCQVDSQVTMMFWYRQQPGQSLTLIATANQGSEATYESGFVIDKFPISRPNLTFSTLTVSNMSPEDSSIYLCSVVWGNNGYTFGSGTRLTVV.

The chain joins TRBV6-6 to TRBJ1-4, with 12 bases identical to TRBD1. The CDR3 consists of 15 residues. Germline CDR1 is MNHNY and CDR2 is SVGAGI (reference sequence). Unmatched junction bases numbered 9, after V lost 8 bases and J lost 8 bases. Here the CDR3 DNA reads TGTGCCAGCGGCCCGGGACAGGGGGCTGGAGAAAAACTGTTTTTT. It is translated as CASGPGQGAGEKLFF.

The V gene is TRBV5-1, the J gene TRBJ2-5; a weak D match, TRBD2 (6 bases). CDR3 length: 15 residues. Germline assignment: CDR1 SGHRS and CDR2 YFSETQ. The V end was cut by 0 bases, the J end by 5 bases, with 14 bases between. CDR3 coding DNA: TGCGCCAGCAGCTTGGCCGGGACTCCTGGGGAGACCCAGTACTTC. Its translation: CASSLAGTPGETQYF. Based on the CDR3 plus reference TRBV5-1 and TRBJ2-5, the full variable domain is KAGVTQTPRYLIKTRGQQVTLSCSPISGHRSVSWYQQTPGQGLQFLFEYFSETQRNKGNFPGRFSGRQFSNSRSEMNVSTLELGDSALYLCASSLAGTPGETQYFGPGTRLLVL.

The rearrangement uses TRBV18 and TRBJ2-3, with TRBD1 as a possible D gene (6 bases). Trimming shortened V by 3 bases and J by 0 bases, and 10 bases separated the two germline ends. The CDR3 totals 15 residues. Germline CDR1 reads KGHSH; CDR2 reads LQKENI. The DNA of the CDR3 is TGTGCCAGCTCACCTGCCGGGACAAGCACAGATACGCAGTATTTT. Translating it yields CASSPAGTSTDTQYF.

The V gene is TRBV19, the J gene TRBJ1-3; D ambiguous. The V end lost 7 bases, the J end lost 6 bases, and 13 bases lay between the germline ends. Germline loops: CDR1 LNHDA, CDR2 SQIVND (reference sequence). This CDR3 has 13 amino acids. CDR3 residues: CASKENQQNTIYF. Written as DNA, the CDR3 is TGTGCCAGTAAGGAGAATCAGCAAAACACCATATATTTT. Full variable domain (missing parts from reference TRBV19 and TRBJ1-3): DGGITQSPKYLFRKEGQNVTLSCEQNLNHDAMYWYRQDPGQGLRLIYYSQIVNDFQKGDIAEGYSVSREKKESFPLTVTSAQKNPTAFYLCASKENQQNTIYFGEGSWLTVV.

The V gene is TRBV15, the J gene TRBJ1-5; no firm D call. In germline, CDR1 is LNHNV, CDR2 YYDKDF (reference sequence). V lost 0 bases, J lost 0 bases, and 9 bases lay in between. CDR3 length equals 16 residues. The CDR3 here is CATSRDAVGSNQPQHF. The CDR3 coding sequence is TGTGCCACCAGCAGAGATGCGGTGGGTAGCAATCAGCCCCAGCATTTT.

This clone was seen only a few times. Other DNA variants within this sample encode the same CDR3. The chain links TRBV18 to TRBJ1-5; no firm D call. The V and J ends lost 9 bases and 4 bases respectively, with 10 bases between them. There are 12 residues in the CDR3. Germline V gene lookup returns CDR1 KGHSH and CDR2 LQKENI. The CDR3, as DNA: TGTGCCAGTTCAAGGGAAAATCAGCCCCAGCATTTT. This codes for CASSRENQPQHF. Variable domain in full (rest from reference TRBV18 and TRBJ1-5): NAGVMQNPRHLVRRRGQEARLRCSPMKGHSHVYWYRQLPEEGLKFMVYLQKENIIDESGMPKERFSAEFPKEGPSILRIQQVVRGDSAAYFCASSRENQPQHFGDGTRLSIL.

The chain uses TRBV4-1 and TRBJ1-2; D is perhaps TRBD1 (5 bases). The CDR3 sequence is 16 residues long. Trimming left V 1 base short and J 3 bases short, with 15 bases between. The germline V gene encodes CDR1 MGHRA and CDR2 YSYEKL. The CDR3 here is CASSQVGQGWDYGYTF. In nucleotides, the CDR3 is TGCGCCAGCAGCCAAGTTGGGCAGGGCTGGGACTATGGCTACACCTTC.

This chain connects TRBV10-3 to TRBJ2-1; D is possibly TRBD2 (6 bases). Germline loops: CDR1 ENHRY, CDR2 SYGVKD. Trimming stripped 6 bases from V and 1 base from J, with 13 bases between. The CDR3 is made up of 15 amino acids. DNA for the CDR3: TGTGCCATCAGCCGGGACTCAGGGTCCTACAATGAGCAGTTCTTC. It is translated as CAISRDSGSYNEQFF.

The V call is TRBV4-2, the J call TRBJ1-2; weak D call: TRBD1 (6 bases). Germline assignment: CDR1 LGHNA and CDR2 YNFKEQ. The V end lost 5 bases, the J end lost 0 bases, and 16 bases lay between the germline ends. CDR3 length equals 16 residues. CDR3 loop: CASSTRDRSTNYGYTF. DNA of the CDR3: TGTGCCAGCAGCACGCGTGACAGGAGCACTAACTATGGCTACACCTTC.

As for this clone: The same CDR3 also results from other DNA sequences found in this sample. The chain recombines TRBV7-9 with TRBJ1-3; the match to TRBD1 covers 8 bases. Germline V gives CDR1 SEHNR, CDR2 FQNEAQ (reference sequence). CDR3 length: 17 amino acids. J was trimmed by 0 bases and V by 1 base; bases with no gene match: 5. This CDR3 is CASSLGAGGLSGNTIYF. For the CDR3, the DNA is TGTGCCAGCAGCTTAGGTGCAGGGGGCCTCTCTGGAAACACCATATATTTT.

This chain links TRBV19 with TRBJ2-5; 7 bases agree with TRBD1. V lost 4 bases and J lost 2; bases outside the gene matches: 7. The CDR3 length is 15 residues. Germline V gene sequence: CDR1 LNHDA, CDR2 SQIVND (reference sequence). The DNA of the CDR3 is TGTGCCAGTAGTACCCAACAGGGGAAACAAGAGACCCAGTACTTC. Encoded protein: CASSTQQGKQETQYF.

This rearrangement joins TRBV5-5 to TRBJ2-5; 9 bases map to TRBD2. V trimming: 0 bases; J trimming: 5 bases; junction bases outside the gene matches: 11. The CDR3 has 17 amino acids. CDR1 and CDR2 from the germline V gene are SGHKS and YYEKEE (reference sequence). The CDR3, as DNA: TGTGCCAGCAGCTTGGCCAAACTAGCGGGCGTCCAGGAGACCCAGTACTTC. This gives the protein CASSLAKLAGVQETQYF.

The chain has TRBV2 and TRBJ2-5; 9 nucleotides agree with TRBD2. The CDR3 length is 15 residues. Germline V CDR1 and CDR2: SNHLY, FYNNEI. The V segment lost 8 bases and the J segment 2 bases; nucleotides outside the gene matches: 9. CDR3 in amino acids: CASAGAAGGQETQYF. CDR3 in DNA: TGTGCCAGCGCCGGGGCAGCGGGGGGACAAGAGACCCAGTACTTC.

Written as DNA, the CDR3 is TGTGCCAGCAGCAAAAGAAAGAGAAATGAGCAGTTCTTC. Translating it yields CASSKRKRNEQFF. The chain joins TRBV21-1 to TRBJ2-1; no check of the table's D call, TRBD2, against the DNA was made. TRBV21-1 is listed as a pseudogene. This CDR3 spans 13 amino acids.

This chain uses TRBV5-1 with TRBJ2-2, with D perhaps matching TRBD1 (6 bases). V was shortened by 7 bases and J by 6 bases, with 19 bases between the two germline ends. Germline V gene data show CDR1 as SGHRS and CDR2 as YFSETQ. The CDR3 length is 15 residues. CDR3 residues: CASGDPGQTPGELFF. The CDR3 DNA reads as TGCGCCAGCGGAGATCCGGGACAAACCCCCGGGGAGCTGTTTTTT.

CDR3 sequence: CASRGGLDQPQHF. In DNA form, the CDR3 reads TGTGCCAGCAGAGGGGGTCTAGATCAGCCCCAGCATTTT. The chain joins TRBV6-5 to TRBJ1-5; D perhaps matches TRBD1 (6 bases). CDR1 and CDR2 from the germline V gene are MNHEY and SVGAGI. The V end was cut by 6 bases, the J end by 5 bases, with 11 bases between. The CDR3 is 13 residues long.